The 28 T cell receptor beta chains below come from one sample, sequenced in a study of T cell responses to AZD1222 COVID-19 vaccine. Libraries were prepared by immunoSEQ multiplex PCR; TCRdb keeps only in-frame clonotypes and omits some of them. The data contain around 160,000 clones, 80% to 95% of them singletons. The source material was peripheral blood, sampled on day 0 of MenACWY control vaccination. These receptors all come from an adult in good health.

DNA for the CDR3: TGTGCCAGTACTCTGGACAGGATGAACACTGAAGCTTTCTTT. Residues: CASTLDRMNTEAFF. This chain links TRBV19 with TRBJ1-1; 7 bases are shared with TRBD1. The J segment lost 0 bases and the V segment lost 7 bases, leaving 5 bases of the junction unmatched. Germline values: CDR1 LNHDA, CDR2 SQIVND (reference sequence). This CDR3 has 14 amino acids.

V and J are TRBV5-1 and TRBJ2-7, with D tentatively TRBD1 or TRBD2 (5 bases each). This CDR3 has 14 amino acids. Per germline, CDR1 SGHRS and CDR2 YFSETQ. V was shortened by 2 bases and J by 4 bases, with 13 bases between the two germline ends. CDR3 bases: TGCGCCAGCAGCTTCTCTGGGGGTGGGTACGAGCAGTACTTC. It is translated as CASSFSGGGYEQYF. Supplemented by reference TRBV5-1 and TRBJ2-7, the full variable domain reads KAGVTQTPRYLIKTRGQQVTLSCSPISGHRSVSWYQQTPGQGLQFLFEYFSETQRNKGNFPGRFSGRQFSNSRSEMNVSTLELGDSALYLCASSFSGGGYEQYFGPGTRLTVT.

The CDR3 protein is CASSLNFGPINQPQHF. DNA of the CDR3: TGTGCCAGCAGCCTCAACTTCGGACCGATCAATCAGCCCCAGCATTTT. V is TRBV7-2 and J is TRBJ1-5; D not certain. Per the germline V gene, CDR1 is SGHTA and CDR2 is FQGNSA. The V end lost 5 bases, the J end lost 3 bases, and 17 bases lay between the germline ends. The CDR3 is 16 amino acids.

J is TRBJ1-2 and V is TRBV6-1; D remains ambiguous. There are 12 residues in the CDR3. Trimming stripped 3 bases from V and 4 bases from J, with 6 bases between. The germline gives CDR1 MNHNS, CDR2 SASEGT. The CDR3 loop is CASSERLYGYTF. The DNA of the CDR3 is TGTGCCAGCAGTGAGAGACTCTATGGCTACACCTTC.

V usage is TRBV7-8 and J usage is TRBJ2-7, with a weak D call TRBD1 (6 bases). V was cut by 5 bases and J by 3 bases, with 14 bases left in between. The CDR3 has 14 amino acids. Germline values: CDR1 SGHVS, CDR2 FQNEAQ. Written as DNA, the CDR3 is TGTGCCAGCAGCATGGACAGATTGGGCTACGAGCAGTACTTC. It is translated as CASSMDRLGYEQYF.

The chain carries TRBV10-1 and TRBJ1-6; unclear D gene. This CDR3 region has 13 residues. Germline CDR1 reads WNHNN; CDR2 reads SYGVQD (reference sequence). V shed 5 bases and J shed 9 bases, with 11 bases lying between them. This chain's CDR3 is CASSSVIGSPLHF. The CDR3 bases are TGCGCCAGCAGTTCCGTTATTGGTTCACCCCTCCACTTT.

This clone was seen just once. The chain joins TRBV5-1 to TRBJ2-5; D is undetermined. CDR3 length equals 15 residues. Germline assignment: CDR1 SGHRS and CDR2 YFSETQ. The V and J ends lost 4 bases and 5 bases respectively, with 18 bases between them. The CDR3 sequence is CASSTPHPGAETQYF. The CDR3 DNA reads TGCGCCAGCAGCACTCCCCATCCGGGCGCGGAGACCCAGTACTTC.

The gene calls are TRBV7-9 and TRBJ1-2; TRBD1 might be the D (6 bases). V was cut by 3 bases and J by 7 bases, with 12 bases left in between. The CDR3 contains 13 residues. The germline CDR1 and CDR2 sequences are SEHNR and FQNEAQ (reference sequence). This chain's CDR3 is CASSLGARGGYTF. CDR3 DNA sequence: TGTGCCAGCAGCTTGGGGGCCCGGGGTGGCTACACCTTC.

This chain connects TRBV4-2 to TRBJ1-5; 9 nucleotides agree with TRBD1. This CDR3 has 17 residues. Losses at the gene ends were 0 bases for V and 2 bases for J; bases not matched to a gene: 5. CDR1 and CDR2 (germline): LGHNA, YNFKEQ. CDR3 bases: TGTGCCAGCAGCCAAGATTTAAGGGACAGGGGCAATCAGCCCCAGCATTTT. Amino acids: CASSQDLRDRGNQPQHF.

This clone has a single count. This CDR3 reads CASSQDYRGGGYTF. For the CDR3, the DNA is TGTGCCAGCAGCCAGGATTACAGGGGAGGTGGCTACACCTTC. V is TRBV3-1 (or the pseudogene TRBV3-2) and J is TRBJ1-2, with 7 bases aligning to TRBD1. The CDR3 is made up of 14 amino acids. Germline assignment: CDR1 LGHDT and CDR2 YNNKEL (reference sequence). V lost 3 bases to trimming and J lost 7 bases; unmatched junction nucleotides: 8.

This chain joins TRBV7-3 and TRBJ1-2; 7 nucleotides match TRBD1. The V and J ends lost 3 bases and 8 bases, in that order; junction bases with no gene match: 9. CDR3 length: 14 residues. Germline CDR1 SGHTA, CDR2 FQGTGA. The CDR3 region is CASSLDPGGAGYTF. The DNA for the CDR3 is TGTGCCAGCAGCTTGGACCCAGGGGGAGCCGGCTACACCTTC.

The chain carries TRBV9 and TRBJ2-5, with 7 bases lining up with TRBD2. J gave up 4 bases and V 0 bases, and 6 bases lay outside the gene matches. Germline V gene lookup returns CDR1 SGDLS and CDR2 YYNGEE. The CDR3 has 15 residues. CDR3 amino acids: CASSVEGGRVETQYF. CDR3 nucleotides: TGTGCCAGCAGCGTAGAAGGCGGGAGAGTAGAGACCCAGTACTTC.

The chain uses TRBV5-1 and TRBJ1-2, with TRBD1 matching 7 bases. The CDR3 has 15 amino acids. Trimming at V came to 0 bases and at J to 4 bases, leaving 6 bases not matched to a gene. The germline gives CDR1 SGHRS, CDR2 YFSETQ. The CDR3 sequence is CASSLEGGGTYGYTF. CDR3 nucleotide sequence: TGCGCCAGCAGCTTGGAGGGAGGGGGCACCTATGGCTACACCTTC.

This sequence joins TRBV4-2 and TRBJ1-2; 7 nucleotides line up with TRBD1. With 2 bases clipped from V and 1 base from J, the junction kept 4 bases outside the gene matches. The CDR3 is 15 residues long. Germline lookup yields CDR1 LGHNA and CDR2 YNFKEQ. CDR3 nucleotide sequence: TGTGCCAGCAGCCAATCACAGGGGCTTAACTATGGCTACACCTTC. As protein: CASSQSQGLNYGYTF.

The chain recombines TRBV7-8 with TRBJ1-2; 12 bases map to TRBD1. V trimming: 4 bases; J trimming: 8 bases; junction bases outside the gene matches: 5. Germline V gives CDR1 SGHVS, CDR2 FQNEAQ. The CDR3 contains 14 residues. CDR3 in DNA: TGTGCCAGCAGCTGGGACAGGGGGCGTTTAGGCTACACCTTC. This codes for CASSWDRGRLGYTF.

This clone appeared once. CDR3 region: CASSPRLAGGREQFF. The CDR3 DNA reads TGTGCCAGCAGTCCCCGACTAGCGGGGGGTCGTGAGCAGTTCTTC. J is TRBJ2-1 and V is TRBV6-2 or TRBV6-3, with 13 bases that match TRBD2. V shed 5 bases, J shed 9 bases, and the junction held 7 bases outside the gene matches. Germline-derived CDR1 and CDR2 are MNHEY and SVGEGT. The CDR3 extends over 15 amino acids.

This chain links TRBV9 with TRBJ2-7; maybe TRBD2 (6 bases). The CDR3 contains 13 residues. The germline V gene has CDR1 SGDLS and CDR2 YYNGEE. Trimming removed 2 bases from V and 5 bases from J, with 11 bases in between. CDR3 residues: CASSVSGTNEQYF. CDR3 in DNA: TGTGCCAGCAGCGTTAGCGGCACCAACGAGCAGTACTTC.

This clone has a handful of counts. The chain uses TRBV6-1 and TRBJ1-1; D uncertain. Germline V gives CDR1 MNHNS, CDR2 SASEGT. The CDR3 loop spans 13 amino acids. Trimming stripped 2 bases from V and 0 bases from J, with 4 bases between. The DNA of the CDR3 is TGTGCCAGCAGTGAATCAGTGAACACTGAAGCTTTCTTT. It translates to CASSESVNTEAFF.

The V gene is TRBV2, the J gene TRBJ1-1, with D tentatively TRBD1 (5 bases). Germline V CDR1 and CDR2: SNHLY, FYNNEI. V shed 3 bases and J shed 10 bases, with 18 bases lying between them. The CDR3 has 14 residues. This CDR3 reads CASSDKGTGLGAFF. As DNA, the CDR3 is TGTGCCAGCAGTGATAAAGGCACGGGGCTCGGAGCTTTCTTT.

The chain uses TRBV9 and TRBJ2-1; 9 nucleotides agree with TRBD2. V lost 0 bases to trimming and J lost 9 bases; unmatched junction nucleotides: 4. The V gene's germline CDR1 is SGDLS and CDR2 YYNGEE. The CDR3 length is 14 residues. As DNA, the CDR3 is TGTGCCAGCAGCGTAGGCGGGAGGGGACCTGAGCAGTTCTTC. It yields the protein CASSVGGRGPEQFF.

The chain is built from TRBV19 and TRBJ1-2; 11 bases line up with TRBD1. V lost 5 bases and J lost 5; bases outside the gene matches: 19. This CDR3 region has 19 residues. Germline CDR1 LNHDA, CDR2 SQIVND (reference sequence). The CDR3 loop is CASSPPAGTGGPRSYGYTF. CDR3 nucleotide sequence: TGTGCCAGTAGTCCACCCGCCGGGACAGGGGGACCCCGAAGTTATGGCTACACCTTC.

This clone was seen just once. Different DNA sequences within this sample yield the same CDR3. V and J are TRBV28 and TRBJ1-2; TRBD1 is a possible D gene (5 bases). CDR3 length equals 13 residues. The V and J ends lost 6 bases and 2 bases respectively, with 10 bases between them. Germline V gene data show CDR1 as MDHEN and CDR2 as SYDVKM. The CDR3 sequence is CASRLDRNYGYTF. The CDR3 DNA reads as TGTGCCAGCAGACTCGACAGAAACTATGGCTACACCTTC.

The CDR3 here is CASSHRGKGAFF. DNA of the CDR3: TGTGCCAGCAGCCACAGGGGGAAAGGAGCTTTCTTT. This chain connects TRBV6-5 to TRBJ1-1, with 8 bases lining up with TRBD1. CDR3 length equals 12 residues. CDR1 and CDR2 (germline): MNHEY, SVGAGI. V gave up 6 bases and J gave up 10 bases; unmatched junction bases: 7.

The gene calls are TRBV12-3 or TRBV12-4 and TRBJ1-1; D not certain. Trimming stripped 3 bases from V and 1 base from J, with 6 bases between. The CDR3 sequence is 13 residues long. In nucleotides, the CDR3 is TGTGCCAGCAGTTTTAAGAGGAACACTGAAGCTTTCTTT. Translated, it gives CASSFKRNTEAFF.

This chain joins TRBV9 and TRBJ1-2; perhaps TRBD1 as D (5 bases). This CDR3 has 14 residues. The V and J ends lost 4 bases and 5 bases respectively, with 15 bases between them. The germline V gene has CDR1 SGDLS and CDR2 YYNGEE. Here the CDR3 reads CASSPRQLIYGYTF. The CDR3 DNA reads TGTGCCAGCAGCCCCAGACAGCTCATTTATGGCTACACCTTC.

V is TRBV6-5 and J is TRBJ2-3, with D unclear. The germline V gene has CDR1 MNHEY and CDR2 SVGAGI. Trimming took 4 bases from V and 1 from J, leaving 9 bases between them. The CDR3 contains 14 residues. CDR3 nucleotide sequence: TGTGCCAGCAGTTTACCCGGCGGCACAGATACGCAGTATTTT. Residues: CASSLPGGTDTQYF.

The V call is TRBV4-1, the J call TRBJ2-7, with TRBD1 matching over 7 bases. J lost 2 bases, V lost 1 base, and 8 bases had no gene match. From germline, CDR1 is MGHRA and CDR2 YSYEKL. The CDR3 covers 16 residues. This chain's CDR3 is CASSQGTGSFTYEQYF. The CDR3 nucleotides are TGCGCCAGCAGCCAAGGGACAGGTAGTTTCACCTACGAGCAGTACTTC.

The gene calls are TRBV7-3 and TRBJ2-2; 7 nucleotides align to TRBD1. With 4 bases clipped from V and 5 bases from J, the junction kept 1 base outside the gene matches. Germline V gene lookup returns CDR1 SGHTA and CDR2 FQGTGA. This CDR3 is 13 amino acids long. The CDR3 sequence: CASSSQGTGELFF. In DNA form, the CDR3 reads TGTGCCAGCAGCTCACAGGGGACCGGGGAGCTGTTTTTT. The whole variable domain, filled in from reference TRBV7-3 and TRBJ2-2, reads GAGVSQTPSNKVTEKGKYVELRCDPISGHTALYWYRQSLGQGPEFLIYFQGTGAADDSGLPNDRFFAVRPEGSVSTLKIQRTERGDSAVYLCASSSQGTGELFFGEGSRLTVL.